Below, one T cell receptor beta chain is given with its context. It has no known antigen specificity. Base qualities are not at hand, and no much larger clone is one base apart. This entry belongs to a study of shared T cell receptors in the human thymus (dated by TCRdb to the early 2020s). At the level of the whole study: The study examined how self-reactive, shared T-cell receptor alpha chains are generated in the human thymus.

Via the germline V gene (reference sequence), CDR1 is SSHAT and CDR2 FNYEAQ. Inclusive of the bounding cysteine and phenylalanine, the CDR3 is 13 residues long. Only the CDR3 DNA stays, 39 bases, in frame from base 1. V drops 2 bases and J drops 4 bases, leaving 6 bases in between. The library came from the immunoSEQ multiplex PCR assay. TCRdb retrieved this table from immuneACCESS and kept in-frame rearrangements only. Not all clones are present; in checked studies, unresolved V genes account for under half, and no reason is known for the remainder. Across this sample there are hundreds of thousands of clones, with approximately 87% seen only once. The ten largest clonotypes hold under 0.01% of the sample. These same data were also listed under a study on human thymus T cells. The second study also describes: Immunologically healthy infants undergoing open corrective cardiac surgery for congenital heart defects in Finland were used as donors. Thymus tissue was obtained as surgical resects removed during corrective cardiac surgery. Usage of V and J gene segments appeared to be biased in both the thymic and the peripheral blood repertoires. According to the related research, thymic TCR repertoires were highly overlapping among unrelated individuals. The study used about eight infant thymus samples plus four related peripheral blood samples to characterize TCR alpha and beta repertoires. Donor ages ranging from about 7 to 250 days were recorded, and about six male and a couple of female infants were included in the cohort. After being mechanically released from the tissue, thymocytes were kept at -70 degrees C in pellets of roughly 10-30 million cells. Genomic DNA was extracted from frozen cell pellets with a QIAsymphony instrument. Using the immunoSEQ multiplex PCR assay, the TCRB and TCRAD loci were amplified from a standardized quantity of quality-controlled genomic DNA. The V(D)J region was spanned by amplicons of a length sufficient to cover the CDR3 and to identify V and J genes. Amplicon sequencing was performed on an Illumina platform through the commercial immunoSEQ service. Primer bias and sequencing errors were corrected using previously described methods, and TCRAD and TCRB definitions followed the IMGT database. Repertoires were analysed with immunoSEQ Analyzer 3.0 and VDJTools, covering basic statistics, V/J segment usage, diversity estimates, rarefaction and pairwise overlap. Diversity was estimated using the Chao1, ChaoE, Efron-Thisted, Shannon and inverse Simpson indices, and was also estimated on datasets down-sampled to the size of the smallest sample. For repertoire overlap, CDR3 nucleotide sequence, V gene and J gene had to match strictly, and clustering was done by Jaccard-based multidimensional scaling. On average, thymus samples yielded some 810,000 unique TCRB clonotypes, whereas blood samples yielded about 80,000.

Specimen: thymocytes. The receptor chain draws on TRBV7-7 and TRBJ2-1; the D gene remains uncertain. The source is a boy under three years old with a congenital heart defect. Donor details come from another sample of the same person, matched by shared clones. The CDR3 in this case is CASSLSTYNEQFF. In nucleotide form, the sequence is TGTGCCAGCAGCTTATCTACTTACAATGAGCAGTTCTTC. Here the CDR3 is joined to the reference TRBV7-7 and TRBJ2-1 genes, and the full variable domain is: GAGVSQSPRYKVTKRGQDVTLRCDPISSHATLYWYQQALGQGPEFLTYFNYEAQPDKSGLPSDRFSAERPEGSISTLTIQRTEQRDSAMYRCASSLSTYNEQFFGPGTRLTVL.